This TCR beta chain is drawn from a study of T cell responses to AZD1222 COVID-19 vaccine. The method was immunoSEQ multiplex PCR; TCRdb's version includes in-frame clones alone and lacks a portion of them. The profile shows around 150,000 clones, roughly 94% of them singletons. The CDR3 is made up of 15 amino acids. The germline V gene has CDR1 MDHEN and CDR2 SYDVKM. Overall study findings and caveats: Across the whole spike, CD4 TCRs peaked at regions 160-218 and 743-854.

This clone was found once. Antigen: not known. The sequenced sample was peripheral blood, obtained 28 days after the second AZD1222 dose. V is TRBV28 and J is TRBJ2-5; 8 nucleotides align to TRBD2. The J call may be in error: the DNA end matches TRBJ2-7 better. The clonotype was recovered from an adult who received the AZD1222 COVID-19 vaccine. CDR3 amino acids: CASSSGGLWSYEQYF. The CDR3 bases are TGTGCCAGCAGCTCGGGGGGGCTATGGTCCTACGAGCAGTACTTC.